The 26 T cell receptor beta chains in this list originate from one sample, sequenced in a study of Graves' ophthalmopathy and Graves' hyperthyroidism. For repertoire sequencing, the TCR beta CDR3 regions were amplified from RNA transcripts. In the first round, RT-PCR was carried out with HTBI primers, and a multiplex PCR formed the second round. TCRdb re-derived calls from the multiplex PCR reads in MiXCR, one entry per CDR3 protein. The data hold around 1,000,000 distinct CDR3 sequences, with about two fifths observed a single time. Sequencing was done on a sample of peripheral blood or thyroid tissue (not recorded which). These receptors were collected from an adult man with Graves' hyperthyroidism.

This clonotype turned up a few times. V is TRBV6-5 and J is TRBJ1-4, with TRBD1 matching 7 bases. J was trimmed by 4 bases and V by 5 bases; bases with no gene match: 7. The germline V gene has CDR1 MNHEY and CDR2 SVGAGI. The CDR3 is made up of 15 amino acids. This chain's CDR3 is CASSATGVLNEKLFF. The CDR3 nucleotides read TGTGCCAGCAGTGCTACAGGGGTCCTTAATGAAAAACTGTTTTTT.

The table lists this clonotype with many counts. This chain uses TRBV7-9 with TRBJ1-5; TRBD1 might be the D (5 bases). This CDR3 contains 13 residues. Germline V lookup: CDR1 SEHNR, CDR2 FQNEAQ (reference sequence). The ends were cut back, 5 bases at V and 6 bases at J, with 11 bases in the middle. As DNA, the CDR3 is TGTGCCAGCAGCGAAACCCAGGGTCAGCCCCAGCATTTT. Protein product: CASSETQGQPQHF.

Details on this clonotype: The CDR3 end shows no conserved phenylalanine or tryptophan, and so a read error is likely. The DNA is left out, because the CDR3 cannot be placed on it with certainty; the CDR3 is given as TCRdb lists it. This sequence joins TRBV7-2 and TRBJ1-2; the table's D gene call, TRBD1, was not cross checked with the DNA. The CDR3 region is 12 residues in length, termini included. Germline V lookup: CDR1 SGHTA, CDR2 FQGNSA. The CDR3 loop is CASSAGGGGVTL.

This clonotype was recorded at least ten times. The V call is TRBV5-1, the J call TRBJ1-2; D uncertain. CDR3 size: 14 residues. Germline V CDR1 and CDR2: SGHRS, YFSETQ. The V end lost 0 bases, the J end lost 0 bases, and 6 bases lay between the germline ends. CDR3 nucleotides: TGCGCCAGCAGCTTGGTACATACTAACTATGGCTACACCTTC. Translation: CASSLVHTNYGYTF.

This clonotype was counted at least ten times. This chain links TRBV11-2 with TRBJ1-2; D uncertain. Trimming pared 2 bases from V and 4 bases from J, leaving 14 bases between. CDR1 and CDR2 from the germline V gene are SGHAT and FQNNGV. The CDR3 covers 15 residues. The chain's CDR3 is CASSLRTLDAYGYTF. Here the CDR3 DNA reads TGTGCCAGCAGCTTACGGACGCTAGATGCCTATGGCTACACCTTC.

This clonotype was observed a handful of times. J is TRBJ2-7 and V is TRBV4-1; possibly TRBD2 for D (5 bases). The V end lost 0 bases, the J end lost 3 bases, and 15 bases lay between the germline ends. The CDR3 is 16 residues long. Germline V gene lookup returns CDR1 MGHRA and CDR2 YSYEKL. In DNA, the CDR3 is TGCGCCAGCAGCCAAGATTGGAGGACGGGATACTACGAGCAGTACTTC. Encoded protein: CASSQDWRTGYYEQYF.

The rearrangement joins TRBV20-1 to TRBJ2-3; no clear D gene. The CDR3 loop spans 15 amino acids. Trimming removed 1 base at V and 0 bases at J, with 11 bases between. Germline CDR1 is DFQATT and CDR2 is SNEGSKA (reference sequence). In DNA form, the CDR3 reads TGCAGTGCTAGAGGTGATGCTCCTAGCACAGATACGCAGTATTTT. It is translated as CSARGDAPSTDTQYF.

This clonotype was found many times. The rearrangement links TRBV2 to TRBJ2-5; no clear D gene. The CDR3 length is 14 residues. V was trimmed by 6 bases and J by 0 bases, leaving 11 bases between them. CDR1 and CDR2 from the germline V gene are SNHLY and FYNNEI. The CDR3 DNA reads TGTGCCAGCAGGGTAACTACCAACCAAGAGACCCAGTACTTC. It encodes CASRVTTNQETQYF.

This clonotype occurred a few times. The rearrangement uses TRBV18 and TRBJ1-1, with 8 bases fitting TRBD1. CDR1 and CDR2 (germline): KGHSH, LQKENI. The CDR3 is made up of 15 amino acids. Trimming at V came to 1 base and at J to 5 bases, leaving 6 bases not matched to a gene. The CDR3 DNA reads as TGTGCCAGCTCACCACGCGGACAGGGACTTACTGAAGCTTTCTTT. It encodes CASSPRGQGLTEAFF.

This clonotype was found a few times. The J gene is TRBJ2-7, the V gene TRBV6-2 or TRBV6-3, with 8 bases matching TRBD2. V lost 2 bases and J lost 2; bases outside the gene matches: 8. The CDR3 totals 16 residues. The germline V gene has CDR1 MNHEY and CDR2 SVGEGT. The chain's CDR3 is CASSYPLGGRTYEQYF. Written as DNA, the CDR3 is TGTGCCAGCAGTTACCCCCTGGGCGGGAGGACCTACGAGCAGTACTTC.

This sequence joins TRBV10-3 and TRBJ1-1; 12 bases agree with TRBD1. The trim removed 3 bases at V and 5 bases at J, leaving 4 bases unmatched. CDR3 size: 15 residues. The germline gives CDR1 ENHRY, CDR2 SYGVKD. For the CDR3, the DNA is TGTGCCATCAGTGACGGGGACAGGGGGCGTACTGAAGCTTTCTTT. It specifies CAISDGDRGRTEAFF.

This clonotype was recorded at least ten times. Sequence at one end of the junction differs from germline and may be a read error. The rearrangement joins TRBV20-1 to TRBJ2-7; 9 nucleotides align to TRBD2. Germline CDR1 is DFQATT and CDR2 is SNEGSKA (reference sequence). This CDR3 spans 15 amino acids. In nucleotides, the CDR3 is TGCAGTTCTAGCGGGGACCGCTTCGGAGGATACGAGCAGTACTTC. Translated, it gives CSSSGDRFGGYEQYF.

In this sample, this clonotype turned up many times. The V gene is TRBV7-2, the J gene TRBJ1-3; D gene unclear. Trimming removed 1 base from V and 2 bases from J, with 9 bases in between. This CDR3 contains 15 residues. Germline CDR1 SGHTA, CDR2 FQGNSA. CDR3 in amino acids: CASSLVAGTGNTIYF. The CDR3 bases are TGTGCCAGCAGCTTAGTTGCGGGGACTGGAAACACCATATATTTT.

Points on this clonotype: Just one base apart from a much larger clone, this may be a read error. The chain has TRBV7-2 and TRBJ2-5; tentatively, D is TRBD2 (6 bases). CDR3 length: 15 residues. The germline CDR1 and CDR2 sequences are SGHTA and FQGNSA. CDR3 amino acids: CASGLVFRGQETQYF. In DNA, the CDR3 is TGTGCCAGCGGCTTAGTCTTTCGGGGGCAAGAGACCCAGTACTTC.

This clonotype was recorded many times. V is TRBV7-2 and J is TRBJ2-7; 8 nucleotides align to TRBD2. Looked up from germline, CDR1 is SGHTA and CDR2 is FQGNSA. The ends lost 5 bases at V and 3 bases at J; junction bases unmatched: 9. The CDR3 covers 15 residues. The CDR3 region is CASSPRVSGDYEQYF. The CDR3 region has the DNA TGTGCCAGCAGCCCCCGGGTTAGCGGGGACTACGAGCAGTACTTC.

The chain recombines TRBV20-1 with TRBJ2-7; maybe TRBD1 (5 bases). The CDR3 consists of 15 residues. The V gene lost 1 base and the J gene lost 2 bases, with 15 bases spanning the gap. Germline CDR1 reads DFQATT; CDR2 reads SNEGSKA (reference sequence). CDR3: CSARGVGAGTYEQYF. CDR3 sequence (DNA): TGCAGTGCTAGAGGGGTAGGGGCAGGCACCTACGAGCAGTACTTC.

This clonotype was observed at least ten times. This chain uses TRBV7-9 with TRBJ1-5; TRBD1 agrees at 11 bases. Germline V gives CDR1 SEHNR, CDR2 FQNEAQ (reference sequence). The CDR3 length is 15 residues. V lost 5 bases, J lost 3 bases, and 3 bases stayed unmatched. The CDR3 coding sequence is TGTGCCAGCAGCGCGGGACAGGGGGACAATCAGCCCCAGCATTTT. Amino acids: CASSAGQGDNQPQHF.

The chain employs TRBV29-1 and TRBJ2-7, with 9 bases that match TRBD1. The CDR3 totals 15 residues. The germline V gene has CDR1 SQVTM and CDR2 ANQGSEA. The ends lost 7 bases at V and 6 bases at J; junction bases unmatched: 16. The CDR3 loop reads CSARISRDRVLEQYF. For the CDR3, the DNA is TGCAGCGCAAGAATATCCCGGGACAGGGTCCTCGAGCAGTACTTC.

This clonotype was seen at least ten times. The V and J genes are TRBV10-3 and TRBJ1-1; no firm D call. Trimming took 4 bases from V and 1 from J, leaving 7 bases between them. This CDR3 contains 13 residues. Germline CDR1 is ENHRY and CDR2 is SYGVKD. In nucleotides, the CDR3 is TGTGCCATCAGTGCGGCAGAGAACACTGAAGCTTTCTTT. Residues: CAISAAENTEAFF.

The CDR3 nucleotides read TGCGCCAGCAGCGACGGTAATCGCAGGGTCAAAGAGACCCAGTACTTC. Translated, it gives CASSDGNRRVKETQYF. The V and J genes are TRBV4-1 and TRBJ2-5; possibly TRBD1 for D (5 bases). From germline, CDR1 is MGHRA and CDR2 YSYEKL. Deletions cut 5 bases from V and 3 bases from J, with 19 bases between. The CDR3 loop spans 16 amino acids.

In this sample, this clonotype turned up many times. As DNA, the CDR3 is TGTGCCAGCAGCCCTTATGAAGGCCAAGAGACCCAGTACTTC. This translates into CASSPYEGQETQYF. The chain links TRBV7-9 to TRBJ2-5, with D uncertain. The V gene lost 5 bases and the J gene lost 1 base, with 11 bases spanning the gap. CDR1 and CDR2 from the germline V gene are SEHNR and FQNEAQ (reference sequence). There are 14 residues in the CDR3.

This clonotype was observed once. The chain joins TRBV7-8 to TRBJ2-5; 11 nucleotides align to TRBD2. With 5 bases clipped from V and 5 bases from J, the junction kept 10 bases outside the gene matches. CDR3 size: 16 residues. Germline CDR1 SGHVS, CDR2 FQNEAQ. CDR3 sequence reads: CASSEVAGGRWETQYF. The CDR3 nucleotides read TGTGCCAGCAGCGAAGTAGCGGGAGGGCGGTGGGAGACCCAGTACTTC.

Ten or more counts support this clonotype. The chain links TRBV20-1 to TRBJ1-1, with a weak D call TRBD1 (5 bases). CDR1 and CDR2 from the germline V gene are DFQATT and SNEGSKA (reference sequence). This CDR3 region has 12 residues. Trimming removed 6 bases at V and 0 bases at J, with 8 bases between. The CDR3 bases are TGCAGTGCGGGGCCCATGAACACTGAAGCTTTCTTT. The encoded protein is CSAGPMNTEAFF.

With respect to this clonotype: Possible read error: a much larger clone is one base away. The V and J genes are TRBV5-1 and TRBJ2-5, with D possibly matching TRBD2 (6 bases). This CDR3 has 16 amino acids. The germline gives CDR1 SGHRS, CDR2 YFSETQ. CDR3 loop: CASGLSSQRSGETQYF. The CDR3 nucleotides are TGCGCCAGCGGCTTGTCTTCGCAGCGGAGCGGGGAGACCCAGTACTTC.

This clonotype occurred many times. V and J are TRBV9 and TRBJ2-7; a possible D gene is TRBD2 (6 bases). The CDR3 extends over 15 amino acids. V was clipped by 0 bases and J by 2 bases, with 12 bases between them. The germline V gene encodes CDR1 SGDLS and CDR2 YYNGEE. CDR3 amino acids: CASSVGPGEAYEQYF. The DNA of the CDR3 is TGTGCCAGCAGCGTAGGACCCGGGGAGGCCTACGAGCAGTACTTC. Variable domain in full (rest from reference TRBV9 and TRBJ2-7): DSGVTQTPKHLITATGQRVTLRCSPRSGDLSVYWYQQSLDQGLQFLIQYYNGEERAKGNILERFSAQQFPDLHSELNLSSLELGDSALYFCASSVGPGEAYEQYFGPGTRLTVT.

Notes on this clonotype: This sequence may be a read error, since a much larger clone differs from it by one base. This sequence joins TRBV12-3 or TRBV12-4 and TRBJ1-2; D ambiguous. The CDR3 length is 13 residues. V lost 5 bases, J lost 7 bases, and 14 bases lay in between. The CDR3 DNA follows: TGTGCCAGCAGTGACGGCGAAAGTACTGGCTACACCTTC. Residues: CASSDGESTGYTF.